Each of the 25 T cell receptor beta chains below was sequenced from the same sample in a study of blood T cell repertoires in COVID-19 (dated by TCRdb to about 2020). Library method: the immunoSEQ multiplex PCR assay. In its TCRdb copy, this immuneACCESS table keeps in-frame sequences only and misses some clones. Where compared with another copy, unresolved V genes explain less than half of these, and the others have no known cause. The sample contains 200,000 to 300,000 clones, 82% of them found a single time. Around 12% of the sample goes to the ten largest clones. Sequencing used peripheral blood. These receptors originate from a woman aged 60-75 years with active or convalescent COVID-19.

J is TRBJ1-2 and V is TRBV5-1, with a weak D call TRBD1 (5 bases). CDR3 length: 13 residues. V lost 4 bases and J lost 2, with 9 bases in between. Germline-derived CDR1 and CDR2 are SGHRS and YFSETQ. The chain's CDR3 is CASSVTENYGYTF. As DNA, the CDR3 is TGCGCCAGCAGCGTGACAGAGAACTATGGCTACACCTTC.

The table lists this clone with a few counts. V and J are TRBV7-3 and TRBJ1-1; D call uncertain. Between the trimmed V and J ends, which lost 2 bases and 1 base, there was a span of 14 bases. Germline V gives CDR1 SGHTA, CDR2 FQGTGA. CDR3 length: 16 amino acids. The CDR3 region is CASSLEEGGQNTEAFF. CDR3 nucleotide sequence: TGTGCCAGCAGCTTAGAGGAGGGCGGTCAGAACACTGAAGCTTTCTTT.

The J gene is TRBJ1-2, the V gene TRBV7-9; D gene unclear. Germline CDR1 SEHNR, CDR2 FQNEAQ (reference sequence). The CDR3 loop spans 15 amino acids. The V and J ends lost 1 base and 1 base respectively, with 10 bases between them. In DNA, the CDR3 is TGTGCCAGCAGCTTAGTTGCAGTGAATAACTATGGCTACACCTTC. Translated, it gives CASSLVAVNNYGYTF.

CDR3 region: CASSSPAGGQDEQYF. DNA of the CDR3: TGTGCCAGCAGTTCCCCAGCGGGGGGGCAAGACGAGCAGTACTTC. The V and J genes are TRBV6-5 and TRBJ2-7; 10 positions agree with TRBD2. CDR1 and CDR2 (germline): MNHEY, SVGAGI. The ends lost 4 bases at V and 5 bases at J; junction bases unmatched: 8. The CDR3 spans 15 residues.

This clone was detected ten times or more. Mismatch with germline at one junction end may stem from a read error. V usage is TRBV7-7 and J usage is TRBJ2-2; D may correspond to TRBD1 or TRBD2 (6 bases each). The V gene's germline CDR1 is SSHAT and CDR2 FNYEAQ (reference sequence). This CDR3 contains 15 residues. CDR3 in DNA: TGTGCTAGCAGCTTAGGGGGAGGAGACACCGGGGAGCTGTTTTTT. Translation gives CASSLGGGDTGELFF.

A single count supports this clone. V and J are TRBV5-8 and TRBJ1-5; 7 bases line up with TRBD1. The CDR3 has 16 residues. V shed 4 bases and J 6 bases; nucleotides not matched to a gene: 13. Looked up from germline, CDR1 is SGHTS and CDR2 is YDEGEE. The CDR3 region has the DNA TGTGCCAGCAGCCAGGGACAGTTGGGGCTGGCTCAGCCCCAGCATTTT. This encodes CASSQGQLGLAQPQHF.

This clone has more than one count but fewer than ten. The V and J genes are TRBV6-6 and TRBJ1-4, with 7 positions matching TRBD1. CDR1 MNHNY and CDR2 SVGAGI come from the germline V gene (reference sequence). The CDR3 spans 14 residues. J lost 10 bases, V lost 5 bases, and 10 bases had no gene match. CDR3 sequence (DNA): TGTGCCAGCAGTCCTGGACAGGAGGGGGGAAAACTGTTTTTT. This translates into CASSPGQEGGKLFF.

This clone was found many times. DNA for the CDR3: TGTGCCAGCAGCTCAAGCGGGACAGGGTATCAGCCCCAGCATTTT. It encodes CASSSSGTGYQPQHF. This chain joins TRBV28 and TRBJ1-5; 9 nucleotides line up with TRBD1. The CDR3 loop spans 15 amino acids. Germline V gives CDR1 MDHEN, CDR2 SYDVKM. Losses at the gene ends were 6 bases for V and 5 bases for J; bases not matched to a gene: 8.

The chain combines TRBV7-2 with TRBJ1-2; tentatively, D is TRBD1 (6 bases). Per germline, CDR1 SGHTA and CDR2 FQGNSA. This CDR3 comprises 15 residues. Trimming removed 3 bases at V and 6 bases at J, with 17 bases between. As DNA, the CDR3 is TGTGCCAGCAGCTTCAGGGGTTGGGGTATAAATGGCTACACCTTC. Translating gives CASSFRGWGINGYTF.

The J gene is TRBJ1-4, the V gene TRBV30, with 8 bases identical to TRBD1. Germline trimming cut 2 bases from V and 8 bases from J; bases unmatched to any gene: 4. CDR1 is GTSNPN, CDR2 SVGIG, per germline (reference sequence). This CDR3 is built from 13 residues. The CDR3 coding sequence is TGTGCCTGGAGTACCGGGACAGGCGAAAAACTGTTTTTT. It translates to CAWSTGTGEKLFF.

The chain recombines TRBV29-1 with TRBJ2-3; tentative D call: TRBD2 (5 bases). V was pared by 2 bases and J by 4 bases, with 19 bases between. The CDR3 spans 16 residues. Germline CDR1 and CDR2: SQVTM and ANQGSEA. This CDR3 reads CSVENTGLARADTQYF. The DNA for the CDR3 is TGCAGCGTTGAAAATACGGGATTGGCGCGGGCAGATACGCAGTATTTT.

The chain is built from TRBV24-1 and TRBJ2-1; D is possibly TRBD2 (5 bases). There are 13 residues in the CDR3. V lost 6 bases to trimming and J lost 8 bases, with 13 bases between them. CDR1 KGHDR and CDR2 SFDVKD come from the germline V gene. The CDR3 protein is CATSSTSGDEQFF. CDR3 in DNA: TGTGCCACCAGTTCCACTAGTGGGGATGAGCAGTTCTTC.

The rearrangement uses TRBV5-1 and TRBJ1-5; 7 bases match TRBD1. With V trimmed by 3 bases and J by 8 bases, 11 bases remained unmatched. The CDR3 is 15 amino acids. CDR1 SGHRS and CDR2 YFSETQ come from the germline V gene. CDR3 loop: CASSWGTVPQEPQHF. CDR3 DNA sequence: TGCGCCAGCAGCTGGGGGACAGTACCCCAGGAGCCCCAGCATTTT.

The chain joins TRBV12-3 or TRBV12-4 to TRBJ1-5; 7 bases agree with TRBD1. The trim removed 6 bases at V and 5 bases at J, leaving 4 bases unmatched. The CDR3 totals 13 residues. The CDR3 sequence: CASSPGQHQPQHF. Written as DNA, the CDR3 is TGTGCCAGCAGCCCGGGACAGCATCAGCCCCAGCATTTT.

The CDR3 sequence is CASSADSLNSPLHF. In DNA form, the CDR3 reads TGTGCCAGCTCAGCGGACTCCTTGAATTCACCCCTCCACTTT. The J gene is TRBJ1-6, the V gene TRBV18, with no clear D. Germline CDR1 KGHSH, CDR2 LQKENI. The V end was cut by 5 bases, the J end by 7 bases, with 12 bases between. The CDR3 extends over 14 amino acids.

This clone was picked up one time. This sample also contains other DNA sequences that code for the same CDR3. The CDR3 is CSVRTGPTNTGELFF. In DNA form, the CDR3 reads TGCAGCGTCCGGACAGGACCTACGAACACCGGGGAGCTGTTTTTT. J is TRBJ2-2 and V is TRBV29-1, with 7 positions matching TRBD1. The CDR3 has 15 amino acids. Germline V CDR1 and CDR2: SQVTM, ANQGSEA. V was clipped by 6 bases and J by 0 bases; unmatched bases: 7.

The chain couples TRBV19 to TRBJ2-1; D perhaps matches TRBD2 (6 bases). The CDR3 loop spans 14 amino acids. Per germline, CDR1 LNHDA and CDR2 SQIVND (reference sequence). The V end lost 1 base, the J end lost 6 bases, and 10 bases lay between the germline ends. The CDR3 DNA reads TGTGCCAGTAGTATAGGGAGGGCAGTCAATGAGCAGTTCTTC. It codes for CASSIGRAVNEQFF.

V gene TRBV30 combines with J gene TRBJ2-3; 16 nucleotides match TRBD2. Germline CDR1 and CDR2: GTSNPN and SVGIG (reference sequence). V gave up 1 base and J gave up 2 bases; unmatched junction bases: 3. The CDR3 runs 17 residues. Written as DNA, the CDR3 is TGTGCCTGGAGTGAGGGGACTAGCGGGGGGGTCACAGATACGCAGTATTTT. Its protein is CAWSEGTSGGVTDTQYF.

The chain combines TRBV6-1 with TRBJ2-5, with D possibly being TRBD1 (6 bases). This CDR3 has 14 residues. Germline CDR1 MNHNS, CDR2 SASEGT. The V gene lost 6 bases and the J gene lost 0 bases, with 11 bases spanning the gap. CDR3 amino acids: CASRPGQNQETQYF. CDR3 DNA: TGTGCCAGCAGACCCGGACAGAACCAAGAGACCCAGTACTTC.

This chain connects TRBV27 to TRBJ1-2; no clear D gene. The CDR3 is 15 amino acids. V was shortened by 4 bases and J by 4 bases, with 16 bases between the two germline ends. Germline V gene data show CDR1 as MNHEY and CDR2 as SMNVEV (reference sequence). CDR3 coding DNA: TGTGCCAGCAGTTCAATGCCCCCGAGCGTCTATGGCTACACCTTC. Its protein is CASSSMPPSVYGYTF.

The V gene is TRBV7-9, the J gene TRBJ1-1; 9 bases are shared with TRBD1. Unmatched junction bases numbered 10, after V lost 4 bases and J lost 7 bases. Germline-derived CDR1 and CDR2 are SEHNR and FQNEAQ (reference sequence). There are 15 residues in the CDR3. The CDR3, as DNA: TGTGCCAGCAGCTCCCCTGACAGGGGGGTCCGTGAAGCTTTCTTT. Its protein is CASSSPDRGVREAFF.

The CDR3 sequence: CASSVGRLGDGYTF. CDR3 bases: TGTGCCAGCAGCGTGGGGAGGTTGGGAGATGGCTACACCTTC. The chain joins TRBV9 to TRBJ1-2, with D hard to call. The germline gives CDR1 SGDLS, CDR2 YYNGEE. V was clipped by 2 bases and J by 6 bases, with 14 bases between them. This CDR3 contains 14 residues.

V usage is TRBV5-5 and J usage is TRBJ2-7; perhaps TRBD1 as D (6 bases). Germline-derived CDR1 and CDR2 are SGHKS and YYEKEE (reference sequence). V gave up 5 bases and J gave up 2 bases, with 17 bases separating them. The CDR3 spans 15 residues. The CDR3 spells CASSQRRDNAYEQYF. Written as DNA, the CDR3 is TGTGCCAGCAGTCAACGTCGGGACAATGCCTACGAGCAGTACTTC.

V is TRBV6-5 and J is TRBJ1-4, with D possibly matching TRBD1 (5 bases). CDR1 is MNHEY, CDR2 SVGAGI, per germline. Trimming pared 6 bases from V and 11 bases from J, leaving 19 bases between. The CDR3 loop spans 14 amino acids. The CDR3 protein is CASSTGTIEGKLFF. CDR3 sequence (DNA): TGTGCCAGCAGCACCGGGACTATCGAGGGGAAACTGTTTTTT.

Concerning this clone itself: A junction end diverges from the germline sequence, so it may reflect a read error. In DNA, the CDR3 is TGTGCCACCAGTCAGCGGGGGCCTCCTAATGAGCAGTTCTTC. Its translation is CATSQRGPPNEQFF. This chain uses TRBV6-5 with TRBJ2-1, with 8 bases that match TRBD2. Per germline, CDR1 MNHEY and CDR2 SVGAGI. The CDR3 length is 14 residues.